The 20 T cell receptor beta chains below come from one sample, sequenced in a study of blood T cell repertoires in COVID-19. Clones were sequenced by immunoSEQ multiplex PCR, and TCRdb holds only the in-frame ones, with some missing. Of 200,000 to 250,000 clones in the sample, around 88% were seen once. Specimen: peripheral blood. These receptors originate from a man older than 75 with acute or convalescent COVID-19.

The chain couples TRBV2 to TRBJ1-1; D remains unclear. V lost 7 bases to trimming and J lost 0 bases, with 12 bases between them. The CDR3 consists of 14 residues. The germline gives CDR1 SNHLY, CDR2 FYNNEI. CDR3 sequence: CASTRYLMNTEAFF. The CDR3 coding sequence is TGTGCCAGCACGCGGTACCTCATGAACACTGAAGCTTTCTTT.

The chain links TRBV5-4 to TRBJ2-3; tentative D call: TRBD2 (5 bases). CDR3 length: 13 amino acids. CDR1 and CDR2 (germline): SGHNT, YYREEE (reference sequence). The V gene lost 5 bases and the J gene lost 3 bases, with 10 bases spanning the gap. The CDR3 coding sequence is TGTGCCAGCAGATACCGGGGAACAGATACGCAGTATTTT. This gives the protein CASRYRGTDTQYF.

Comment on this clone: The same CDR3 can be traced to other DNA sequences in this sample. This sequence joins TRBV9 and TRBJ2-3; D uncertain. Looked up from germline, CDR1 is SGDLS and CDR2 is YYNGEE. Trimming left V 4 bases short and J 1 base short, with 7 bases between. This CDR3 is built from 13 residues. The CDR3 nucleotides are TGTGCCAGCAGCCCCCGGGGCACAGATACGCAGTATTTT. Translated: CASSPRGTDTQYF.

The CDR3 region is CASSPRTVPERNTEAFF. The CDR3 coding sequence is TGTGCCAGCAGCCCCCGGACAGTTCCTGAAAGGAACACTGAAGCTTTCTTT. The rearrangement links TRBV11-2 to TRBJ1-1; tentatively, D is TRBD1 (6 bases). With 5 bases removed from V and 1 base from J, the gap between germline ends came to 20 bases. This CDR3 is built from 17 residues. Per the germline V gene, CDR1 is SGHAT and CDR2 is FQNNGV.

The chain couples TRBV14 to TRBJ1-2, with D perhaps TRBD1 (6 bases). Trimming removed 4 bases at V and 5 bases at J, with 8 bases between. This CDR3 is 12 amino acids long. Germline V gene lookup returns CDR1 SGHDN and CDR2 FVKESK. Here the CDR3 reads CASSRTEYGYTF. In DNA, the CDR3 is TGTGCCAGCAGCCGGACAGAGTATGGCTACACCTTC.

The chain has TRBV5-1 and TRBJ1-6, with a tentative D call TRBD1 (5 bases). The CDR3 is 13 residues long. Trimming pared 4 bases from V and 6 bases from J, leaving 8 bases between. The germline gives CDR1 SGHRS, CDR2 YFSETQ. The CDR3 reads CASSQGPNSPLHF. The CDR3 DNA sequence: TGCGCCAGCAGCCAGGGCCCTAATTCACCCCTCCACTTT.

This clone has only one observation. J is TRBJ2-1 and V is TRBV3-1 (or the pseudogene TRBV3-2), with 9 nucleotides matching TRBD1. Per germline, CDR1 LGHDT and CDR2 YNNKEL (reference sequence). Trimming cost V 3 bases and J 10 bases; bases outside gene matches: 7. The length of the CDR3 is 14 residues. The CDR3 region is CASSHLGQGLEQFF. The CDR3, as DNA: TGTGCCAGCAGCCACCTCGGACAGGGGCTAGAGCAGTTCTTC.

The CDR3 DNA sequence: TGTGCCAGCAGCCAAACTAGCGGTAATCAAGAGACCCAGTACTTC. It encodes CASSQTSGNQETQYF. This chain joins TRBV3-1 (or the pseudogene TRBV3-2) and TRBJ2-5; 8 nucleotides agree with TRBD2. V was pared by 2 bases and J by 2 bases, with 4 bases of the junction left unmatched. The length of the CDR3 is 15 residues. Germline lookup yields CDR1 LGHDT and CDR2 YNNKEL (reference sequence).

The chain couples TRBV19 to TRBJ2-5, with TRBD2 matching over 9 bases. CDR1 is LNHDA, CDR2 SQIVND, per germline (reference sequence). V shed 7 bases, J shed 6 bases, and the junction held 15 bases outside the gene matches. The CDR3 has 16 residues. The CDR3, as DNA: TGTGCCAGTACCCCGGGTGGAGCGGGAGGCGGGAAGACCCAGTACTTC. Its translation is CASTPGGAGGGKTQYF.

As for this clone: Other nucleotide sequences in the sample specify the same CDR3. J is TRBJ1-2 and V is TRBV29-1; 8 nucleotides align to TRBD1. The trim removed 4 bases at V and 5 bases at J, leaving 3 bases unmatched. This CDR3 is built from 12 residues. Germline-derived CDR1 and CDR2 are SQVTM and ANQGSEA. As DNA, the CDR3 is TGCAGCGTTGGACAGGGGACTTATGGCTACACCTTC. Translation: CSVGQGTYGYTF.

The chain links TRBV28 to TRBJ2-7, with D maybe TRBD2 (6 bases). CDR3 size: 13 residues. V lost 5 bases and J lost 3, with 11 bases in between. CDR1 is MDHEN and CDR2 is SYDVKM in the germline V gene. The CDR3 region is CASSILGGYEQYF. In DNA form, the CDR3 reads TGTGCCAGCAGTATCCTCGGGGGCTACGAGCAGTACTTC.

The chain has TRBV7-2 and TRBJ1-2; a weak D match, TRBD1 (6 bases). Germline CDR1 is SGHTA and CDR2 is FQGNSA. CDR3 size: 14 residues. V was trimmed by 3 bases and J by 4 bases, leaving 12 bases between them. The CDR3 region is CASSFYREGYGYTF. The DNA of the CDR3 is TGTGCCAGCAGCTTCTACAGGGAAGGCTATGGCTACACCTTC. The variable domain in full, with the rest retrieved from reference TRBV7-2 and TRBJ1-2, is GAGVSQSPSNKVTEKGKDVELRCDPISGHTALYWYRQSLGQGLEFLIYFQGNSAPDKSGLPSDRFSAERTGGSVSTLTIQRTQQEDSAVYLCASSFYREGYGYTFGSGTRLTVV.

The chain joins TRBV9 to TRBJ1-4, with TRBD1 matching over 8 bases. With 3 bases clipped from V and 7 bases from J, the junction kept 5 bases outside the gene matches. This CDR3 spans 14 amino acids. CDR1 is SGDLS and CDR2 is YYNGEE in the germline V gene. The CDR3 DNA reads as TGTGCCAGCAGCGAAATTGGGACAGGTGAAAAACTGTTTTTT. Protein product: CASSEIGTGEKLFF.

The genes are TRBV3-1 (or the pseudogene TRBV3-2) and TRBJ1-3; D remains ambiguous. Trimming stripped 1 base from V and 9 bases from J, with 10 bases between. The CDR3 has 13 amino acids. Germline V gene data show CDR1 as LGHDT and CDR2 as YNNKEL (reference sequence). The CDR3, as DNA: TGTGCCAGCAGCCAAGGCCCCCTAGGCACCATATATTTT. Protein: CASSQGPLGTIYF.

The V call is TRBV4-1, the J call TRBJ2-7; D perhaps matches TRBD2 (6 bases). The V gene lost 0 bases and the J gene lost 6 bases, with 12 bases spanning the gap. This CDR3 is 14 amino acids long. The germline gives CDR1 MGHRA, CDR2 YSYEKL. DNA of the CDR3: TGCGCCAGCAGCCAAGACGGAGGGCCGGGCGAGCAGTACTTC. Translated: CASSQDGGPGEQYF.

The rearrangement uses TRBV19 and TRBJ1-4; D remains ambiguous. V shed 3 bases and J shed 8 bases, with 7 bases lying between them. Germline V gene lookup returns CDR1 LNHDA and CDR2 SQIVND (reference sequence). The length of the CDR3 is 12 residues. CDR3 sequence reads: CASSMGGEKLFF. The CDR3 DNA reads as TGTGCCAGTAGTATGGGCGGGGAAAAACTGTTTTTT.

J is TRBJ1-1 and V is TRBV12-5, with 8 nucleotides matching TRBD1. V trimming: 2 bases; J trimming: 1 base; junction bases outside the gene matches: 6. The CDR3 extends over 16 amino acids. Germline CDR1 reads LGHNT; CDR2 reads FRNRAP. The CDR3 protein is CASGLIQGAGNTEAFF. The CDR3 DNA is TGTGCTAGTGGTTTGATCCAGGGGGCCGGGAACACTGAAGCTTTCTTT.

The chain is built from TRBV28 and TRBJ2-1, with unresolved D. V lost 1 base, J lost 9 bases, and 13 bases lay in between. CDR3 length: 14 residues. Germline V gene data show CDR1 as MDHEN and CDR2 as SYDVKM. The DNA of the CDR3 is TGTGCCAGCAGTTTATTTGGGCAGGTCGGTGAGCAGTTCTTC. This codes for CASSLFGQVGEQFF.

The J gene is TRBJ2-5, the V gene TRBV9, with TRBD1 matching over 11 bases. V was clipped by 3 bases and J by 4 bases; unmatched bases: 8. The CDR3 runs 16 residues. Germline V CDR1 and CDR2: SGDLS, YYNGEE. CDR3 sequence reads: CASSAGTGGAPETQYF. In DNA, the CDR3 is TGTGCCAGCAGCGCCGGGACAGGGGGGGCCCCAGAGACCCAGTACTTC.

The chain uses TRBV5-1 and TRBJ1-6, with TRBD1 matching 8 bases. Germline trimming cut 4 bases from V and 8 bases from J; bases unmatched to any gene: 8. The CDR3 consists of 15 residues. Germline CDR1 is SGHRS and CDR2 is YFSETQ. Here the CDR3 reads CASSAGQGGYSPLHF. CDR3 DNA sequence: TGCGCCAGCAGCGCCGGACAGGGAGGGTATTCACCCCTCCACTTT.